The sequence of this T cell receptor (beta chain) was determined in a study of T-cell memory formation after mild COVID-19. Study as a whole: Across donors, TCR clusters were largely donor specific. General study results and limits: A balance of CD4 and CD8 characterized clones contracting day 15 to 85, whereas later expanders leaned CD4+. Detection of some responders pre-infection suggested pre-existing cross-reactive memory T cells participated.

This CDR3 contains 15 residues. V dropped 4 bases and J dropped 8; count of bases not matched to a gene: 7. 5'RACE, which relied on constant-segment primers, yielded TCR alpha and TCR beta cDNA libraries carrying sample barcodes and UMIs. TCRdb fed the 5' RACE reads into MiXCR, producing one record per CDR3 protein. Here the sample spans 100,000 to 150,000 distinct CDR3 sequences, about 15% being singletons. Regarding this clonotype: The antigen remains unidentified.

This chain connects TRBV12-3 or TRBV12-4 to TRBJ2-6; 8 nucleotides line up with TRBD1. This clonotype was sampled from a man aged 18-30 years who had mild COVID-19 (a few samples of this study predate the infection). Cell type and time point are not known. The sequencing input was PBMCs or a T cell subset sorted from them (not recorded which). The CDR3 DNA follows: TGTGCCAGCAGTTCCTGGACAGGGAAACCCAACGTCCTGACTTTC. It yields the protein CASSSWTGKPNVLTF.